A single sample is the source of the 13 T cell receptor beta chains below, sequenced in a study of OX40 agonist ivuxolimab in advanced cancers. Assay used: immunoSEQ multiplex PCR; TCRdb lists only in-frame clones, some missing. Found here are tens of thousands of clones, nearly 90% of them singletons; the top ten hold approximately 12%. The sample was CD4+ or CD8+ T cells sorted from blood, taken in a trial of the OX40 agonist ivuxolimab. The receptors come from an adult with an advanced solid tumor such as melanoma, head and neck, liver or kidney cancer.

This chain uses TRBV27 with TRBJ2-7; 7 bases are shared with TRBD1. V shed 6 bases, J shed 2 bases, and the junction held 10 bases outside the gene matches. The CDR3 extends over 15 amino acids. Germline CDR1 reads MNHEY; CDR2 reads SMNVEV (reference sequence). In DNA form, the CDR3 reads TGTGCCAGCAGCCAGAGGACAGGATCCACCTACGAGCAGTACTTC. Protein product: CASSQRTGSTYEQYF.

The chain has TRBV5-1 and TRBJ2-2, with a possible D match to TRBD2 (6 bases). With 7 bases removed from V and 0 bases from J, the gap between germline ends came to 13 bases. Germline V gene lookup returns CDR1 SGHRS and CDR2 YFSETQ. CDR3 length: 15 residues. CDR3 sequence: CASHFGGANTGELFF. The CDR3 DNA reads TGCGCCAGCCATTTCGGGGGAGCGAACACCGGGGAGCTGTTTTTT. Full variable domain (rest looked up from reference TRBV5-1 and TRBJ2-2): KAGVTQTPRYLIKTRGQQVTLSCSPISGHRSVSWYQQTPGQGLQFLFEYFSETQRNKGNFPGRFSGRQFSNSRSEMNVSTLELGDSALYLCASHFGGANTGELFFGEGSRLTVL.

In DNA, the CDR3 is TGCGCCGTCCTGCGCAGTACGAACACCGGGGAGCTGTTTTTT. Translating it yields CAVLRSTNTGELFF. The rearrangement joins TRBV5-1 to TRBJ2-2; D is ambiguous. Germline CDR1 reads SGHRS; CDR2 reads YFSETQ. V was pared by 10 bases and J by 0 bases, with 13 bases between. The length of the CDR3 is 14 residues.

The chain is built from TRBV4-1 and TRBJ2-5; 10 bases agree with TRBD1. This CDR3 has 16 amino acids. J lost 4 bases, V lost 1 base, and 6 bases had no gene match. Germline V gene sequence: CDR1 MGHRA, CDR2 YSYEKL. The CDR3 DNA reads as TGCGCCAGCAGCCAAGTGGGACAGGGGATTGGAGAGACCCAGTACTTC. Amino acid sequence: CASSQVGQGIGETQYF.

This sequence joins TRBV6-1 and TRBJ2-7; 12 nucleotides match TRBD2. The V gene end was trimmed by 2 bases and the J gene end by 4 bases; junction bases not matched to a gene: 3. CDR1 is MNHNS and CDR2 is SASEGT in the germline V gene. CDR3 size: 15 residues. The CDR3 reads CASSERTSGTYEQYF. In DNA form, the CDR3 reads TGTGCCAGCAGTGAACGGACTAGCGGGACGTACGAGCAGTACTTC.

The chain carries TRBV19 and TRBJ2-7; no clear D. The V end lost 5 bases, the J end lost 6 bases, and 8 bases lay between the germline ends. The CDR3 has 11 residues. CDR1 and CDR2 from the germline V gene are LNHDA and SQIVND (reference sequence). The chain's CDR3 is CASSGPREQYF. CDR3 sequence (DNA): TGTGCCAGTAGTGGCCCCCGCGAGCAGTACTTC.

The rearrangement uses TRBV10-3 and TRBJ1-2; no clear D gene. The germline V gene encodes CDR1 ENHRY and CDR2 SYGVKD. There are 11 residues in the CDR3. V was pared by 7 bases and J by 7 bases, with 10 bases between. The CDR3 bases are TGTGCCATCATGGGGTTCCGTGGCTACACCTTC. This encodes CAIMGFRGYTF.

V and J are TRBV6-6 and TRBJ2-7; D is unresolved. V lost 6 bases to trimming and J lost 2 bases, with 8 bases between them. The CDR3 is made up of 12 amino acids. The V gene's germline CDR1 is MNHNY and CDR2 SVGAGI (reference sequence). CDR3: CASSPEPYEQYF. The CDR3 region has the DNA TGTGCCAGCAGCCCGGAACCCTACGAGCAGTACTTC.

The V call is TRBV7-6, the J call TRBJ2-1, with 10 bases lining up with TRBD2. The trim removed 1 base at V and 7 bases at J, leaving 22 bases unmatched. Per germline, CDR1 SGHVS and CDR2 FNYEAQ. This CDR3 has 21 residues. The CDR3 region is CASSLVFLAGVRRPGLNEQFF. The DNA for the CDR3 is TGTGCCAGCAGCTTAGTGTTCCTAGCGGGAGTCAGGAGGCCGGGGCTTAATGAGCAGTTCTTC.

This chain joins TRBV7-9 and TRBJ2-7; D could derive from TRBD1 or TRBD2 (5 bases each). The CDR3 consists of 11 residues. Germline CDR1 is SEHNR and CDR2 is FQNEAQ (reference sequence). Deletions cut 6 bases from V and 3 bases from J, with 6 bases between. In nucleotides, the CDR3 is TGTGCCAGCAGGGGACGCTACGAGCAGTACTTC. Protein: CASRGRYEQYF. Using reference TRBV7-9 and TRBJ2-7 for the parts outside the CDR3, the full variable domain is DTGVSQNPRHKITKRGQNVTFRCDPISEHNRLYWYRQTLGQGPEFLTYFQNEAQLEKSRLLSDRFSAERPKGSFSTLEIQRTEQGDSAMYLCASRGRYEQYFGPGTRLTVT.

The chain uses TRBV9 and TRBJ2-7; TRBD2 matches at 10 bases. The CDR3 totals 14 residues. The V gene end was trimmed by 0 bases and the J gene end by 3 bases; junction bases not matched to a gene: 0. Germline V gene lookup returns CDR1 SGDLS and CDR2 YYNGEE. The CDR3 DNA follows: TGTGCCAGCAGCGTAGTAGCGGGAGGCTACGAGCAGTACTTC. It encodes CASSVVAGGYEQYF.

This rearrangement joins TRBV19 to TRBJ2-1; 8 bases line up with TRBD2. The germline CDR1 and CDR2 sequences are LNHDA and SQIVND (reference sequence). Trimming at V came to 4 bases and at J to 4 bases, leaving 6 bases not matched to a gene. This CDR3 has 15 amino acids. The CDR3 is CASSTTSGVYNEQFF. The CDR3 DNA reads TGTGCCAGTAGTACCACTAGCGGAGTTTACAATGAGCAGTTCTTC. The full variable domain, its missing parts supplied by reference TRBV19 and TRBJ2-1, is DGGITQSPKYLFRKEGQNVTLSCEQNLNHDAMYWYRQDPGQGLRLIYYSQIVNDFQKGDIAEGYSVSREKKESFPLTVTSAQKNPTAFYLCASSTTSGVYNEQFFGPGTRLTVL.

The rearrangement links TRBV27 to TRBJ2-7, with TRBD2 matching over 8 bases. This CDR3 spans 14 amino acids. The germline V gene has CDR1 MNHEY and CDR2 SMNVEV (reference sequence). The V and J ends lost 4 bases and 1 base, in that order; junction bases with no gene match: 3. CDR3 amino acids: CASSSGLVSYEQYF. The CDR3 DNA is TGTGCCAGCAGTTCGGGACTAGTTTCCTACGAGCAGTACTTC.